The subject of this entry is one T cell receptor (beta chain). This entry comes from a study of blood T cell repertoires in COVID-19. As for the study in general: Donors in the United States, Italy and Spain gave samples during acute or convalescent COVID-19. Nucleic acid was either cDNA or gDNA, and it came from T cells, B-cell-depleted T cells, or PBMCs.

V lost 4 bases and J 1 base, leaving 7 bases between the germline ends. This CDR3 has 14 amino acids. CDR1 and CDR2 from the germline V gene are LGHNA and YSLEER. In the authors' workflow: Researchers report that nucleated cell counts were estimated from reference gene primer amplification. Only in-frame clones appear in the TCRdb table, and some are missing; sequencing was by immunoSEQ multiplex PCR. V and J calls and clone size are as listed in that table; D and trimming were resolved from the DNA. Among about 230,000 clones listed, 88% were seen once. The sample was peripheral blood. The clonotype originates from a woman in her sixties or seventies with acute or convalescent COVID-19. The rearrangement links TRBV4-3 to TRBJ2-2; D possibly corresponds to TRBD1 (6 bases). The CDR3, as DNA: TGCGCCAGCAGCCGAGGGGGGAACACCGGGGAGCTGTTTTTT. Protein: CASSRGGNTGELFF.